A selection of T cell receptor beta chains follows, all from one sample in a study of early T cells in non-severe SARS-CoV-2 infection. MiXCR, run by TCRdb on the 5' RACE reads, gives a single entry per CDR3 protein. There are some 90,000 distinct CDR3 sequences in the sample; more than 12% occur only once, and about 5.5% lies in the top ten. The sample comprised whole blood. The receptors come from an adult who was a healthcare worker with PCR-confirmed SARS-CoV-2 infection or an uninfected control (not recorded which). Both conserved end residues are part of each CDR3. A D gene is named only where the DNA matches it firmly. Rows may omit the clone size; those that give it use once, few, many or a size class.

J gene,D gene,clone size,V gene,CDR3 DNA,CDR3 protein
TRBJ2-7,NA,many,TRBV3-1,TGTGCCAGCAGCCAAGCCTACGAGCAGTACTTC,CASSQAYEQYF
TRBJ1-6,NA,few,TRBV27,TGTGCCAGAGACGGGCCCAATTCACCCCTCCACTTT,CARDGPNSPLHF
TRBJ2-3,TRBD2,NA,TRBV6-2/TRBV6-3,TGTGCCAGCAGTTACGAGGCGGGAGCCCCGAACACAGATACGCAGTATTTT,CASSYEAGAPNTDTQYF
TRBJ2-1,NA,NA,TRBV7-6,TGTGCCAGCAGCAGACAACAGGAGGCCTACAATGAGCAGTTCTTC,CASSRQQEAYNEQFF
TRBJ1-1,NA,NA,TRBV24-1,TGTGCCACCAGCCAGAACACTGAAGCTTTCTTT,CATSQNTEAFF
TRBJ1-2,NA,NA,TRBV4-1,TGCGCCAGCAGCCCAAGAGGCCTTAACTATGGCTACACCTTC,CASSPRGLNYGYTF
TRBJ2-1,NA,few,TRBV13,TGTGCCAGCAGCTTAGGGGGTCTTGGGAAGAATGAGCAGTTCTTC,CASSLGGLGKNEQFF
TRBJ2-2,TRBD1,NA,TRBV10-2,TGCGCCAGCAGGGGACAGGGCTCCGGGGAGCTGTTTTTT,CASRGQGSGELFF
TRBJ2-7,NA,NA,TRBV19,TGTGCCAGTAGTAGGGGCGGAGCCGAATCCTACGAGCAGTACTTC,CASSRGGAESYEQYF
TRBJ2-1,NA,few,TRBV7-9,TGTGCCAGCAGCCTCAAGTACAATGAGCAGTTCTTC,CASSLKYNEQFF
TRBJ1-6,NA,NA,TRBV7-9,TGTGCCAGCAGCGAAATGGGGTCTTCACCCCTCCACTTT,CASSEMGSSPLHF
TRBJ2-5,NA,many,TRBV27,TGTGCCAGCAGTCCACAGGGTATGGGGACCCAGTACTTC,CASSPQGMGTQYF
TRBJ2-6,NA,NA,TRBV6-5,TGTGCCAGCAAGAGTACAGGGGCCAACGTCCTGACTTTC,CASKSTGANVLTF
TRBJ2-1,TRBD1,few,TRBV7-8,TGTGCCAGCAGCACAAGGACAGGGCAAAGTGAGCAGTTCTTC,CASSTRTGQSEQFF
TRBJ2-5,NA,few,TRBV5-4,TGTGCCAGCAGCCTGAATCCGGATCTCCAAGAGACCCAGTACTTC,CASSLNPDLQETQYF
TRBJ2-4,NA,few,TRBV6-1,TGTGCCAGCAGTGAAAGGAGCGGACTAGCCAAAAACATTCAGTACTTC,CASSERSGLAKNIQYF
TRBJ2-6,NA,NA,TRBV20-1,TGCAGTGCTAGAGACAGGGTATCTGGGGCCAACGTCCTGACTTTC,CSARDRVSGANVLTF
TRBJ1-4,NA,few,TRBV18,TGTGCCAGCTCATCTCGGGACGGAAAACTGTTTTTT,CASSSRDGKLFF
TRBJ1-1,TRBD1,few,TRBV2,TGTGCCAGCCTTGGACAGGGGGCGATGACTGAAGCTTTCTTT,CASLGQGAMTEAFF
TRBJ2-7,TRBD2,many,TRBV7-2,TGTGCCAGCAGTTTAGCGGGAGGAACCTACGAGCAGTACTTC,CASSLAGGTYEQYF
TRBJ1-3,NA,NA,TRBV29-1,TGCAGCGTTGAGTCGCCCGGAAACACCATATATTTT,CSVESPGNTIYF
TRBJ2-7,TRBD2,many,TRBV20-1,TGCAGTGTCCCCCGGGAGGGCGTCTACGAGCAGTACTTC,CSVPREGVYEQYF
TRBJ2-7,NA,many,TRBV28,TGTGCCAGCAGTAAGCCCTCCGGTATTCACGAGCAGTACTTC,CASSKPSGIHEQYF
TRBJ1-5,NA,many,TRBV18,TGTGCCAGCTCACCGGCACCTAATCAGCCCCAGCATTTT,CASSPAPNQPQHF
TRBJ2-7,NA,NA,TRBV20-1,TGCAGTGCTAGCCTAATTTACGAGCAGTACTTC,CSASLIYEQYF
TRBJ2-2,NA,few,TRBV7-2,TGTGCCAGCAGCTTAGGAATTACGGGAGCCACCGGGGAGCTGTTTTTT,CASSLGITGATGELFF
TRBJ2-1,TRBD2,NA,TRBV20-1,TGCAGTGCTAGAGATCCCGGGAGGGGACTGTACAATGAGCAGTTCTTC,CSARDPGRGLYNEQFF
TRBJ2-2,NA,few,TRBV12-5,TGTGCTTTGCGGGTGGGCGGGGAGCTGTTTTTT,CALRVGGELFF
TRBJ2-7,TRBD2,NA,TRBV20-1,TGCAGTGCTAGAGATATACTAGCGGGAGGGTTCGCCTACGAGCAGTACTTC,CSARDILAGGFAYEQYF
TRBJ2-7,NA,NA,TRBV11-2,TGTGCCAGCAGCCCGCGGACGGGGATGGGTGAGCAGTACTTC,CASSPRTGMGEQYF
TRBJ1-5,TRBD1,few,TRBV25-1,TGTGCCAGCAGTGGACAGGGCTGGGTTGGGCCCCAGCATTTT,CASSGQGWVGPQHF
TRBJ2-7,NA,once,TRBV7-2,TGTGCCAGCAGCTTAGTTGGCGGGCCCTCCTACGAGCAGTACTTC,CASSLVGGPSYEQYF
TRBJ2-3,NA,many,TRBV4-2,TGTGCCAGCAGCCAAGGCGGGCTCCGCACAGATACGCAGTATTTT,CASSQGGLRTDTQYF
TRBJ2-7,TRBD2,few,TRBV15,TGTGCCACCAGCTTTAGCCTAGCGGACGTGCCACACTTC,CATSFSLADVPHF
TRBJ1-6,NA,NA,TRBV20-1,TGCGCCACCGGACGGGCTAATTCACCCCTCCACTTT,CATGRANSPLHF
TRBJ2-3,TRBD2,NA,TRBV3-1,TGTGCCAGTAGCGGGAGGGCAGATACGCAGTATTTT,CASSGRADTQYF
TRBJ1-2,NA,NA,TRBV29-1,TGCAGCGCCCTTGGGACGACCAACTATGGCTACACCTTC,CSALGTTNYGYTF
TRBJ2-5,NA,NA,TRBV9,TGTGCCAGCAGCGGAATACTAGGGGGGGAGACCCAGTACTTC,CASSGILGGETQYF
TRBJ2-3,NA,NA,TRBV28,TGTGCCGGGGGGGGGCAAGGCGGCACAGATACGCAGTATTTT,CAGGGQGGTDTQYF
TRBJ1-2,NA,few,TRBV29-1,TGCAGCGTTCAAGCGCACAGCAAAAACTATGGCTACACCTTC,CSVQAHSKNYGYTF
TRBJ2-1,NA,few,TRBV7-9,TGTGCCAGCAGCTTAGCGGCCGGAAGCCTGGGACGTTCCCGAGAGCAGTTCTTC,CASSLAAGSLGRSREQFF
TRBJ2-1,NA,NA,TRBV7-9,TGTGCCAGCAGCTTCCGCGTAGGAGACCCTGCCTACAATGAGCAGTTCTTC,CASSFRVGDPAYNEQFF
TRBJ2-3,NA,NA,TRBV29-1,TGCAGCGCTATGGACAGCCAGCAGGCTACGCAGTATTTT,CSAMDSQQATQYF
TRBJ2-7,NA,NA,TRBV28,TGTGCCAGCAGTGCTCGCTTGCTCGACGAGCAGTACTTC,CASSARLLDEQYF
TRBJ2-7,NA,few,TRBV11-3,TGTGCCAGCAGCTTAGAGACCGGGGCCGAGCAGTACTTC,CASSLETGAEQYF
TRBJ1-6,NA,many,TRBV20-1,TGCAGTGCTGAGGAGGGTTCACCCCTCCACTTT,CSAEEGSPLHF
TRBJ2-3,NA,NA,TRBV5-1,TGCGCCAGCAGCTTAGTCAGCGGCAGCACAGATACGCAGTATTTT,CASSLVSGSTDTQYF
TRBJ2-2,NA,NA,TRBV20-1,TGCAGTGCTAGACTAACTTTTGGCGGGGAGCTGTTTTTT,CSARLTFGGELFF
TRBJ2-1,NA,few,TRBV30,TGTGCCTGGAGTCCCCCCGACGGTAAACTTTTCTTC,CAWSPPDGKLFF
TRBJ1-5,NA,NA,TRBV5-6,TGTGCCAGCAGCTTGATGGGCAATCAGCCCCAGCATTTT,CASSLMGNQPQHF
TRBJ1-5,TRBD1,NA,TRBV7-9,TGTGCCAGCAGCCCGGGAGGGACAGGGAGAAGCAATCAGCCCCAGCATTTT,CASSPGGTGRSNQPQHF
TRBJ1-3,NA,NA,TRBV7-2,TGTGCCAGCAGCATTACAGGGTTAAGCTCTGGAAACACCATATATTTT,CASSITGLSSGNTIYF
TRBJ1-2,NA,NA,TRBV10-3,TGTGCCATCAGTGAGTTTCGACAGAGCTACGGCTACACCTTC,CAISEFRQSYGYTF
TRBJ2-1,TRBD2,few,TRBV14,TGTGCCAGCAGCCAAGTAGCGGGGACCTACAATGAGCAGTTCTTC,CASSQVAGTYNEQFF
TRBJ2-1,NA,many,TRBV28,TGTGCCAGCAGTTTACATCAGCGGTCTCACAATGAGCAGTTCTTC,CASSLHQRSHNEQFF
TRBJ2-2,NA,many,TRBV27,TGTGCCAGCAGTCCTTACCGGGACCCAGGGACCGGGGAGCTGTTTTTT,CASSPYRDPGTGELFF
TRBJ2-2,NA,NA,TRBV20-1,TGCAGTGCTAGATGGGTTAACGCCGGGGAGCTGTTTTTT,CSARWVNAGELFF
TRBJ1-1,TRBD1,few,TRBV7-9,TGTGCCAGCAGCTACAGGGGGCTCGCTGAAGCTTTCTTT,CASSYRGLAEAFF
TRBJ2-1,TRBD2,NA,TRBV5-8,TGTGCCAGCAGCTTGGATTTGGCGGGAGGGCAACACAATGAGCAGTTCTTC,CASSLDLAGGQHNEQFF